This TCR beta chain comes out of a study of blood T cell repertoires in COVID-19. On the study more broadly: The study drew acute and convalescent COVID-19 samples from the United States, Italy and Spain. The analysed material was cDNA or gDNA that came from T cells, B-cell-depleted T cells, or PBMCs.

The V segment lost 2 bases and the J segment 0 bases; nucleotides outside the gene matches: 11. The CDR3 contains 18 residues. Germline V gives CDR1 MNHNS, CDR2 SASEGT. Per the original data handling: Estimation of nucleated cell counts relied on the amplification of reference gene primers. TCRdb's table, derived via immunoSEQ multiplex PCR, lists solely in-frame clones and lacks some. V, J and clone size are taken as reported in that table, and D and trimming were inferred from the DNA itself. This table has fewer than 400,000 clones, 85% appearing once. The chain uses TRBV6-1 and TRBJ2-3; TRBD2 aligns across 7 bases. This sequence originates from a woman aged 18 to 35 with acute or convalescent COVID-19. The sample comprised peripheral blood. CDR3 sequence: CASSELADTSGSTDTQYF. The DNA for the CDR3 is TGTGCCAGCAGTGAACTAGCGGATACGAGCGGGAGCACAGATACGCAGTATTTT.